These 18 T cell receptor beta chains were sequenced from one sample in a study of shared clonotypes between healthy human individuals. Using immunoSEQ multiplex PCR, the repertoire was profiled, and TCRdb retains in-frame clones only, with some absent. The data contain approximately 1.1 million clones, around 82% of them singletons. The sample was memory CD4+ T cells from PBMCs. The subset: CD45RA-negative fraction. These receptors were obtained from a man younger than 35 in good health. Some clones in this sample may be carry-over from other donors' samples.

J is TRBJ2-3 and V is TRBV9, with a possible D match to TRBD2 (6 bases). This CDR3 is 13 amino acids long. V lost 4 bases, J lost 4 bases, and 10 bases lay in between. The V gene's germline CDR1 is SGDLS and CDR2 YYNGEE. CDR3 DNA: TGTGCCAGCAGCCTGGGGGGTTCAGATACGCAGTATTTT. Amino acids: CASSLGGSDTQYF.

This clone has a handful of counts. The genes are TRBV23-1 and TRBJ1-5; D might be TRBD1 (5 bases). TRBV23-1 is an ORF, and what it does is uncertain. V lost 0 bases and J lost 7, with 10 bases in between. The CDR3 runs 14 residues. CDR3 region: CASSQSGPGQPQHF. CDR3 sequence (DNA): TGCGCCAGCAGTCAATCGGGCCCAGGGCAGCCCCAGCATTTT.

This clone has just a few counts. The CDR3: CASSKAAGPNTGELFF. Here the CDR3 DNA reads TGTGCCAGCAGCAAAGCGGCCGGGCCGAACACCGGGGAGCTGTTTTTT. This rearrangement joins TRBV21-1 to TRBJ2-2. TRBV21-1 is reported as a pseudogene. CDR3 length: 16 residues.

The J gene is TRBJ2-4, the V gene TRBV2, with TRBD2 matching over 10 bases. This CDR3 comprises 16 residues. Germline loops: CDR1 SNHLY, CDR2 FYNNEI. The V and J ends lost 6 bases and 0 bases, in that order; junction bases with no gene match: 5. In DNA, the CDR3 is TGTGCCAGCAGCCCACTAGCGGGGCTAGCCAAAAACATTCAGTACTTC. It yields the protein CASSPLAGLAKNIQYF.

The chain has TRBV4-1 and TRBJ2-1, with D tentatively TRBD1 (5 bases). Trimming took 0 bases from V and 0 from J, leaving 12 bases between them. Germline CDR1 is MGHRA and CDR2 is YSYEKL. CDR3 length equals 17 residues. The CDR3 sequence: CASSQDPGSSSYNEQFF. Written as DNA, the CDR3 is TGCGCCAGCAGCCAAGATCCAGGGTCTAGCTCCTACAATGAGCAGTTCTTC.

The chain uses TRBV7-9 and TRBJ2-5; 9 bases match TRBD1. The CDR3 runs 14 residues. Germline assignment: CDR1 SEHNR and CDR2 FQNEAQ (reference sequence). V dropped 6 bases and J dropped 3; count of bases not matched to a gene: 5. Here the CDR3 DNA reads TGTGCCAGCAGTAGGACAGGGGCAAAAGAGACCCAGTACTTC. As protein: CASSRTGAKETQYF. Filled out from reference TRBV7-9 and TRBJ2-5, the complete variable domain reads DTGVSQNPRHKITKRGQNVTFRCDPISEHNRLYWYRQTLGQGPEFLTYFQNEAQLEKSRLLSDRFSAERPKGSFSTLEIQRTEQGDSAMYLCASSRTGAKETQYFGPGTRLLVL.

The chain carries TRBV27 and TRBJ1-2; no reliable D call. Germline V gene lookup returns CDR1 MNHEY and CDR2 SMNVEV (reference sequence). Trimming shortened V by 7 bases and J by 0 bases, and 6 bases separated the two germline ends. This CDR3 spans 12 amino acids. In nucleotides, the CDR3 is TGTGCCAGCAAGAGAGCTAACTATGGCTACACCTTC. Its translation: CASKRANYGYTF.

The rearrangement links TRBV6-6 to TRBJ1-4, with D possibly TRBD1 on 5 matching bases. Germline-derived CDR1 and CDR2 are MNHNY and SVGAGI (reference sequence). The CDR3 runs to 15 residues. V lost 2 bases and J lost 7, with 14 bases in between. The CDR3: CASSYLEGLGEKLFF. The CDR3 nucleotides are TGTGCCAGCAGTTACCTTGAGGGGCTTGGTGAAAAACTGTTTTTT.

The chain combines TRBV29-1 with TRBJ2-5; D is possibly TRBD2 (7 bases). The V and J ends lost 5 bases and 4 bases respectively, with 17 bases between them. The germline CDR1 and CDR2 sequences are SQVTM and ANQGSEA. The CDR3 runs 14 residues. The CDR3 protein is CSVTHGGGLETQYF. CDR3 in DNA: TGCAGCGTTACCCATGGGGGGGGGCTAGAGACCCAGTACTTC.

The chain uses TRBV5-4 and TRBJ2-7, with 10 bases identical to TRBD2. The CDR3 is 15 residues long. Trimming took 0 bases from V and 7 from J; bases not matched to a gene: 7. Per germline, CDR1 SGHNT and CDR2 YYREEE (reference sequence). The CDR3 reads CASSLDLAGVREQYF. The DNA for the CDR3 is TGTGCCAGCAGCTTGGACCTAGCGGGAGTGCGGGAGCAGTACTTC.

The V gene is TRBV30, the J gene TRBJ2-7; 7 bases align to TRBD2. V dropped 2 bases and J dropped 3; count of bases not matched to a gene: 7. The CDR3 is 14 residues long. Germline V gene data show CDR1 as GTSNPN and CDR2 as SVGIG (reference sequence). CDR3 sequence: CAWSRASGLYEQYF. CDR3 DNA sequence: TGTGCCTGGAGTAGGGCTAGCGGCCTCTACGAGCAGTACTTC. Supplemented by reference TRBV30 and TRBJ2-7, the full variable domain reads SQTIHQWPATLVQPVGSPLSLECTVEGTSNPNLYWYRQAAGRGLQLLFYSVGIGQISSEVPQNLSASRPQDRQFILSSKKLLLSDSGFYLCAWSRASGLYEQYFGPGTRLTVT.

This chain joins TRBV5-6 and TRBJ2-7; TRBD1 might be the D (5 bases). The CDR3 is 17 amino acids. V shed 5 bases and J shed 11 bases, with 32 bases lying between them. Germline CDR1 and CDR2: SGHDT and YYEEEE. The CDR3 here is CASSLSTGYLLKRFEYF. CDR3 bases: TGTGCCAGCAGTCTCTCCACAGGTTATCTTTTAAAGAGGTTCGAGTACTTC.

This rearrangement joins TRBV19 to TRBJ2-1, with no clear D. The CDR3 runs 15 residues. Germline V gene lookup returns CDR1 LNHDA and CDR2 SQIVND (reference sequence). Trimming took 2 bases from V and 7 from J, leaving 15 bases between them. The DNA of the CDR3 is TGTGCCAGTAGTATACATAGGGCAGGTGGGAATGAGCAGTTCTTC. Its translation: CASSIHRAGGNEQFF.

The J gene is TRBJ1-2, the V gene TRBV5-1; 7 positions match TRBD1. This CDR3 spans 13 amino acids. Germline CDR1 reads SGHRS; CDR2 reads YFSETQ. The V and J ends lost 0 bases and 7 bases, in that order; junction bases with no gene match: 3. Here the CDR3 DNA reads TGCGCCAGCAGCTTGGGACAGGGTACTGGCTACACCTTC. Its translation is CASSLGQGTGYTF.

The chain couples TRBV4-2 to TRBJ2-3; 11 bases are a match to TRBD2. Germline trimming cut 4 bases from V and 3 bases from J; bases unmatched to any gene: 6. Germline-derived CDR1 and CDR2 are LGHNA and YNFKEQ. The CDR3 covers 16 residues. The CDR3 spells CASSRLAGGLTDTQYF. For the CDR3, the DNA is TGTGCCAGCAGCCGCCTAGCGGGAGGCCTAACAGATACGCAGTATTTT.

The chain is built from TRBV5-4 and TRBJ2-3; tentative D call: TRBD1 (6 bases). CDR1 and CDR2 from the germline V gene are SGHNT and YYREEE (reference sequence). The CDR3 extends over 14 amino acids. V dropped 0 bases and J dropped 8 bases, with 13 bases sitting between them. The CDR3 DNA reads TGTGCCAGCAGCTTGGAAGGGGGAGTAGGTACGCAGTATTTT. Translated: CASSLEGGVGTQYF.

The chain has TRBV29-1 and TRBJ1-5; tentatively, D is TRBD1 (5 bases). Per the germline V gene, CDR1 is SQVTM and CDR2 is ANQGSEA. The CDR3 has 14 amino acids. Trimming took 7 bases from V and 3 from J, leaving 16 bases between them. The DNA for the CDR3 is TGCAGCGGGGGGGGTTATAGGAACAATCAGCCCCAGCATTTT. Protein: CSGGGYRNNQPQHF.

The CDR3 spells CASSQEVSSAGYGYTF. As DNA, the CDR3 is TGCGCCAGCAGCCAAGAAGTCTCATCAGCTGGCTATGGCTACACCTTC. This rearrangement joins TRBV4-1 to TRBJ1-2; D gene ambiguous. Looked up from germline, CDR1 is MGHRA and CDR2 is YSYEKL. V was cut by 0 bases and J by 4 bases, with 15 bases left in between. The CDR3 is made up of 16 amino acids.